This TCR beta chain was identified during a study of CD8 T cells in ankylosing spondylitis. Study conclusions and caveats: With a CD8+ phenotype, disease-linked clones were relatively rare in peripheral blood. Within matched ankylosing spondylitis synovial fluid, disease-linked clones were reportedly significantly enriched.

Germline V gene lookup returns CDR1 SNHLY and CDR2 FYNNEI. V trimming: 1 base; J trimming: 3 bases; junction bases outside the gene matches: 0. This CDR3 region has 14 residues. This clonotype was recorded many times. Its cognate antigen is unknown. TCRdb redid the calling of the 5' RACE reads with MiXCR, one entry per CDR3 protein. This table has fewer than 80,000 distinct CDR3 sequences, approximately 5% appearing once. The TCR originated in a male donor with ankylosing spondylitis or in good health (not recorded which). The source material was blood, either unsorted or a sorted T cell fraction (not recorded which). V and J are TRBV2 and TRBJ2-1; 7 bases match TRBD2. CDR3 in DNA: TGTGCCAGCAGTGAAGGCGGGGGCTACAATGAGCAGTTCTTC. Translating gives CASSEGGGYNEQFF.